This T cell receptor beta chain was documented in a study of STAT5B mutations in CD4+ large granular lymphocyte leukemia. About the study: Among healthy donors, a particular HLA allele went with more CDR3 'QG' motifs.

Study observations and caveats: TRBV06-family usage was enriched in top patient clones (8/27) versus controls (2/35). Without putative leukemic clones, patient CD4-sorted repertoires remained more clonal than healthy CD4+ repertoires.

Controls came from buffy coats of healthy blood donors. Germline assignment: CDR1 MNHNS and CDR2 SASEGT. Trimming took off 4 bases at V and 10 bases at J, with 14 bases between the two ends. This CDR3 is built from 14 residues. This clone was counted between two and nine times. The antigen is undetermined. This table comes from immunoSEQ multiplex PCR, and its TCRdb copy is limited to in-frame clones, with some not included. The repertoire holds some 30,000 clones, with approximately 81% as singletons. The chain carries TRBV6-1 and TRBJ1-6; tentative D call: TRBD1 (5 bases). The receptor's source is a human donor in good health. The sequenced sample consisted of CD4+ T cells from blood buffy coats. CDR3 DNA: TGTGCCAGCAGTGGGGACCGGTGGGGATCACCCCTCCACTTT. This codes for CASSGDRWGSPLHF.